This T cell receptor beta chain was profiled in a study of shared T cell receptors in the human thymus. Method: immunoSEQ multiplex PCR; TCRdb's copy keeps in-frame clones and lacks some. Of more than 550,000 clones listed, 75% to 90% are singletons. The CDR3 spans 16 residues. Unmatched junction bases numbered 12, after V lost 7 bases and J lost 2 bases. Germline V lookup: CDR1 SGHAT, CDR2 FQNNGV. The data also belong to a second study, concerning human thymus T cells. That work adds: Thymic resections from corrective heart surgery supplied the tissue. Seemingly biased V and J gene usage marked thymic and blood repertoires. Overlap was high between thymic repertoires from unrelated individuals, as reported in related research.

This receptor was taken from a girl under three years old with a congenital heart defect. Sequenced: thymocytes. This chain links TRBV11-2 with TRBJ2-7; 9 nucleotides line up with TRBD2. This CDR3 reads CASTRGSSGATYEQYF. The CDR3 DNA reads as TGTGCCAGCACCCGGGGGTCTAGCGGGGCGACCTACGAGCAGTACTTC.